Included here is one TCR beta chain sequence, with context. The sample is drawn from a study of control samples from healthy donors and cancer patients. Sequencing used immunoSEQ multiplex PCR; TCRdb keeps in-frame clones, though not all of them. The table records under 450,000 clones, over 75% of them present only once. V shed 6 bases and J shed 0 bases, with 8 bases lying between them. Germline CDR1 is LGHNA and CDR2 is YSLEER. The CDR3 runs to 13 residues. Specimen: PBMCs. The clonotype comes from a man aged 40-49 years with head and neck cancer. The J gene is TRBJ1-1, the V gene TRBV4-3; D gene uncertain. Written as DNA, the CDR3 is TGCGCCAGCAGTCCTTTAATGAACACTGAAGCTTTCTTT. Translating gives CASSPLMNTEAFF.